Following are 29 T cell receptor beta chains from one sample sequenced in a study of T-cell memory formation after mild COVID-19. TCRdb re-called the 5' RACE reads through MiXCR, storing one row per CDR3 protein. The sample consists of 500,000 to 600,000 distinct CDR3 sequences, roughly 18% of them appearing once. Sequencing was carried out using PBMCs or a T cell subset sorted from them (not recorded which). The receptors shown here come from an adult woman who had mild COVID-19 (a few samples of this study predate the infection). Cell type and time point are not known.

This clonotype was detected a few times. V and J are TRBV12-3 or TRBV12-4 and TRBJ1-6, with a weak D call TRBD1 (5 bases). V shed 1 base and J shed 8 bases, with 9 bases lying between them. The length of the CDR3 is 14 residues. Written as DNA, the CDR3 is TGTGCCAGCAGTTTAGGACAGCCCTATTCACCCCTCCACTTT. It yields the protein CASSLGQPYSPLHF.

In the case of this clonotype: The junction shows a germline mismatch at one end, possibly a read error. The chain combines TRBV12-3 or TRBV12-4 with TRBJ2-3, with TRBD2 as a possible D gene (5 bases). The CDR3 loop spans 13 amino acids. CDR3: CACSSPSTHTQYF. CDR3 nucleotides: TGTGCCTGCAGTTCCCCTAGCACACATACGCAGTATTTT.

There are a few counts of this clonotype. The genes are TRBV29-1 and TRBJ2-7, with a possible D match to TRBD2 (5 bases). Trimming pared 7 bases from V and 4 bases from J, leaving 23 bases between. This CDR3 spans 15 amino acids. Germline V CDR1 and CDR2: SQVTM, ANQGSEA. The CDR3 here is CSARGSADAVYEQYF. The CDR3 nucleotides are TGCAGCGCTCGTGGGAGCGCTGACGCGGTGTACGAGCAGTACTTC.

The J gene is TRBJ1-5, the V gene TRBV12-3 or TRBV12-4, with TRBD1 as a possible D gene (5 bases). Deletions cut 5 bases from V and 7 bases from J, with 15 bases between. The CDR3 spans 14 residues. The CDR3 bases are TGTGCCAGCAGTCCGTGGGGCGGGGAACAGCCCCAGCATTTT. Translated, it gives CASSPWGGEQPQHF.

Only a few counts were recorded for this clonotype. This chain connects TRBV5-1 to TRBJ2-1; 8 nucleotides match TRBD2. With 0 bases clipped from V and 3 bases from J, the junction kept 8 bases outside the gene matches. The CDR3 loop spans 17 amino acids. Per the germline V gene, CDR1 is SGHRS and CDR2 is YFSETQ. DNA of the CDR3: TGCGCCAGCAGCTTGGGATTAGCGGGGACTTTCTACAATGAGCAGTTCTTC. It is translated as CASSLGLAGTFYNEQFF.

This clonotype was seen ten or more times. CDR3 bases: TGTGCCAGCAGCTCCAAAGAGACCCAGTACTTC. It specifies CASSSKETQYF. V and J are TRBV7-2 and TRBJ2-5; D uncertain. This CDR3 has 11 residues. V was shortened by 4 bases and J by 3 bases, with 3 bases between the two germline ends. CDR1 is SGHTA, CDR2 FQGNSA, per germline. Complete variable domain (other parts from reference TRBV7-2 and TRBJ2-5): GAGVSQSPSNKVTEKGKDVELRCDPISGHTALYWYRQSLGQGLEFLIYFQGNSAPDKSGLPSDRFSAERTGGSVSTLTIQRTQQEDSAVYLCASSSKETQYFGPGTRLLVL.

The chain is built from TRBV7-3 and TRBJ1-1, with D maybe TRBD1 (5 bases). The CDR3 spans 14 residues. The germline V gene has CDR1 SGHTA and CDR2 FQGTGA. With 5 bases removed from V and 0 bases from J, the gap between germline ends came to 10 bases. CDR3 DNA: TGTGCCAGCAGCCGGGGACCGTTGAACACTGAAGCTTTCTTT. This gives the protein CASSRGPLNTEAFF.

The chain is built from TRBV7-6 and TRBJ2-7, with D unclear. Germline values: CDR1 SGHVS, CDR2 FNYEAQ. V lost 1 base, J lost 3 bases, and 10 bases lay in between. CDR3 size: 14 residues. CDR3 in amino acids: CASSLGMGFYEQYF. In DNA, the CDR3 is TGTGCCAGCAGCTTAGGTATGGGTTTCTACGAGCAGTACTTC.

In its sample, this clonotype was seen many times. J is TRBJ2-5 and V is TRBV29-1; TRBD1 is a possible D gene (5 bases). V was trimmed by 3 bases and J by 0 bases, leaving 5 bases between them. The CDR3 totals 12 residues. Germline CDR1 and CDR2: SQVTM and ANQGSEA. The CDR3 spells CSVDRDQETQYF. The CDR3 DNA reads TGCAGCGTTGACAGGGACCAAGAGACCCAGTACTTC.

This rearrangement joins TRBV6-2 or TRBV6-3 to TRBJ2-1, with no clear D. The V end was cut by 6 bases, the J end by 9 bases, with 9 bases between. The CDR3 has 11 amino acids. The germline gives CDR1 MNHEY, CDR2 SVGEGT. DNA for the CDR3: TGTGCCAGCAGCTCCCCGTTTGAGCAGTTCTTC. Its translation is CASSSPFEQFF.

The V and J genes are TRBV24-1 and TRBJ2-3; 13 bases map to TRBD2. The V and J ends lost 4 bases and 5 bases, in that order; junction bases with no gene match: 5. The CDR3 totals 16 residues. Germline-derived CDR1 and CDR2 are KGHDR and SFDVKD. CDR3 region: CATSDPTSGGIDTQYF. The CDR3 nucleotides read TGTGCCACCAGTGACCCGACTAGCGGGGGGATAGATACGCAGTATTTT.

In this sample, this clonotype turned up a few times. The genes are TRBV5-1 and TRBJ2-1, with 10 bases fitting TRBD1. J lost 5 bases, V lost 4 bases, and 6 bases had no gene match. The germline V gene has CDR1 SGHRS and CDR2 YFSETQ. The CDR3 contains 15 residues. The CDR3 nucleotides are TGCGCCAGCAGCCCCGGGACAGGGGACCACAATGAGCAGTTCTTC. It translates to CASSPGTGDHNEQFF. The whole variable domain, remainder taken from reference TRBV5-1 and TRBJ2-1, is KAGVTQTPRYLIKTRGQQVTLSCSPISGHRSVSWYQQTPGQGLQFLFEYFSETQRNKGNFPGRFSGRQFSNSRSEMNVSTLELGDSALYLCASSPGTGDHNEQFFGPGTRLTVL.

The chain employs TRBV24-1 and TRBJ2-1; 8 bases agree with TRBD2. V lost 0 bases, J lost 7 bases, and 7 bases stayed unmatched. CDR3 length: 16 residues. CDR1 is KGHDR and CDR2 is SFDVKD in the germline V gene. The chain's CDR3 is CATSDLGSGKWNEQFF. The CDR3 coding sequence is TGTGCCACCAGTGATTTGGGTAGCGGGAAATGGAATGAGCAGTTCTTC.

This clonotype was recorded a few times. The chain employs TRBV5-1 and TRBJ2-5; D not resolved. This CDR3 comprises 13 residues. From germline, CDR1 is SGHRS and CDR2 YFSETQ. V lost 0 bases to trimming and J lost 4 bases, with 7 bases between them. As DNA, the CDR3 is TGCGCCAGCAGCTTGGGGGCGGCAGAGACCCAGTACTTC. Its protein is CASSLGAAETQYF. The variable domain in full, with the rest retrieved from reference TRBV5-1 and TRBJ2-5, is KAGVTQTPRYLIKTRGQQVTLSCSPISGHRSVSWYQQTPGQGLQFLFEYFSETQRNKGNFPGRFSGRQFSNSRSEMNVSTLELGDSALYLCASSLGAAETQYFGPGTRLLVL.

J is TRBJ2-7 and V is TRBV4-3, with TRBD2 identical over 7 bases. V was clipped by 0 bases and J by 4 bases; unmatched bases: 3. The CDR3 is made up of 14 amino acids. From germline, CDR1 is LGHNA and CDR2 YSLEER. CDR3 DNA: TGCGCCAGCAGCCAAGACGCGGGAGTTTACGAGCAGTACTTC. Translated: CASSQDAGVYEQYF.

This clonotype was recorded a few times. The chain's CDR3 is CASSLGTGAAKNIQYF. As DNA, the CDR3 is TGTGCCAGCAGCTTGGGCACAGGGGCCGCCAAAAACATTCAGTACTTC. The rearrangement links TRBV7-6 to TRBJ2-4, with 7 nucleotides matching TRBD1. This CDR3 has 16 residues. CDR1 and CDR2 (germline): SGHVS, FNYEAQ. V shed 3 bases and J 1 base; nucleotides not matched to a gene: 6.

The V and J genes are TRBV5-5 and TRBJ1-2, with TRBD1 identical over 10 bases. V gave up 0 bases and J gave up 7 bases; unmatched junction bases: 6. The CDR3 consists of 15 residues. Germline CDR1 and CDR2: SGHKS and YYEKEE (reference sequence). The DNA of the CDR3 is TGTGCCAGCAGCTTGGGACCGAGGACAGGGGGTGGCTACACCTTC. Encoded protein: CASSLGPRTGGGYTF.

J is TRBJ2-7 and V is TRBV5-8; TRBD1 might be the D (6 bases). Germline values: CDR1 SGHTS, CDR2 YDEGEE. The germline V and J ends were trimmed by 0 bases and 2 bases, with 12 bases remaining between them. The CDR3 sequence is 15 residues long. The CDR3 DNA sequence: TGTGCCAGCAGCTTGGCCTTCCGGGACACCTACGAGCAGTACTTC. This gives the protein CASSLAFRDTYEQYF. The full variable domain, in which reference TRBV5-8 and TRBJ2-7 provide the parts outside the CDR3, is EAGVTQSPTHLIKTRGQQATLRCSPISGHTSVYWYQQALGLGLQFLLWYDEGEERNRGNFPPRFSGRQFPNYSSELNVNALELEDSALYLCASSLAFRDTYEQYFGPGTRLTVT.

CDR3 sequence reads: CATSDGTNTGELFF. For the CDR3, the DNA is TGTGCCACCTCCGACGGGACGAACACCGGGGAGCTGTTTTTT. This sequence joins TRBV6-2 or TRBV6-3 and TRBJ2-2; tentative D call: TRBD2 (5 bases). Germline V gene data show CDR1 as MNHEY and CDR2 as SVGEGT. The CDR3 is made up of 14 amino acids. The V end lost 10 bases, the J end lost 0 bases, and 12 bases lay between the germline ends.

This clonotype was seen more than once but under ten times. The genes are TRBV29-1 and TRBJ2-7; D possibly corresponds to TRBD2 (6 bases). V shed 7 bases and J shed 7 bases, with 29 bases lying between them. This CDR3 is 16 amino acids long. CDR1 is SQVTM and CDR2 is ANQGSEA in the germline V gene. CDR3 protein: CSAYTLSHAGSGEQYF. DNA for the CDR3: TGCAGCGCCTACACCCTATCTCACGCGGGGAGCGGAGAGCAGTACTTC.

V is TRBV9 and J is TRBJ2-7, with D perhaps matching TRBD1 or TRBD2 (5 bases each). V dropped 0 bases and J dropped 1 base, with 35 bases sitting between them. The CDR3 is 23 residues long. CDR1 and CDR2 (germline): SGDLS, YYNGEE. CDR3 nucleotide sequence: TGTGCCAGCAGCGTAGCTAAGTTGTCTAGCCAGGGCCGTAGCGTCGGAGCGTCCTACGAGCAGTACTTC. It codes for CASSVAKLSSQGRSVGASYEQYF. Full variable domain (outside the CDR3, taken from reference TRBV9 and TRBJ2-7): DSGVTQTPKHLITATGQRVTLRCSPRSGDLSVYWYQQSLDQGLQFLIQYYNGEERAKGNILERFSAQQFPDLHSELNLSSLELGDSALYFCASSVAKLSSQGRSVGASYEQYFGPGTRLTVT.

CDR3: CASSLTGDRVTGELFF. In DNA form, the CDR3 reads TGTGCCAGCAGCTTAACGGGGGACAGGGTCACCGGGGAGCTGTTTTTT. The chain uses TRBV7-3 and TRBJ2-2; 9 nucleotides match TRBD1. This CDR3 spans 16 amino acids. J was trimmed by 4 bases and V by 0 bases; bases with no gene match: 3. CDR1 is SGHTA and CDR2 is FQGTGA in the germline V gene.

This clonotype has just a few counts. The V gene is TRBV15, the J gene TRBJ2-7; the match to TRBD2 covers 10 bases. J gave up 1 base and V 5 bases, and 8 bases lay outside the gene matches. Per germline, CDR1 LNHNV and CDR2 YYDKDF (reference sequence). This CDR3 has 16 residues. CDR3 nucleotides: TGTGCCACCAGCGGCCTAGCGGGAGTAGGGTCCTACGAGCAGTACTTC. Translating gives CATSGLAGVGSYEQYF.

The V call is TRBV7-2, the J call TRBJ1-5; no definite D call. Germline CDR1 SGHTA, CDR2 FQGNSA. This CDR3 is 14 amino acids long. Trimming took 0 bases from V and 3 from J, leaving 6 bases between them. Here the CDR3 reads CASSLAVNNQPQHF. The CDR3 DNA reads TGTGCCAGCAGCTTAGCGGTCAACAATCAGCCCCAGCATTTT. Looking up the rest from reference TRBV7-2 and TRBJ1-5 gives the full variable domain: GAGVSQSPSNKVTEKGKDVELRCDPISGHTALYWYRQSLGQGLEFLIYFQGNSAPDKSGLPSDRFSAERTGGSVSTLTIQRTQQEDSAVYLCASSLAVNNQPQHFGDGTRLSIL.

CDR3 amino acids: CASSRGQGGRETQYF. The CDR3 DNA reads as TGTGCCAGCAGTCGGGGACAGGGAGGCCGAGAGACCCAGTACTTC. J is TRBJ2-5 and V is TRBV12-3 or TRBV12-4, with 9 bases lining up with TRBD1. The CDR3 has 15 residues. The trim removed 5 bases at V and 4 bases at J, leaving 8 bases unmatched.

This chain joins TRBV5-1 and TRBJ1-5, with TRBD1 matching 9 bases. The V segment lost 0 bases and the J segment 11 bases; nucleotides outside the gene matches: 12. In germline, CDR1 is SGHRS, CDR2 YFSETQ. The CDR3 has 16 residues. The CDR3 sequence: CASSLAGGTGRTAQHF. The CDR3 coding sequence is TGCGCCAGCAGCTTGGCGGGAGGGACAGGGAGGACGGCCCAGCATTTT.

The chain uses TRBV12-3 or TRBV12-4 and TRBJ1-1; D is ambiguous. The CDR3 covers 12 residues. Trimming shortened V by 3 bases and J by 8 bases, and 10 bases separated the two germline ends. CDR3 residues: CASSLNELEAFF. CDR3 sequence (DNA): TGTGCCAGCAGTTTGAATGAACTAGAAGCTTTCTTT.

CDR3 amino acids: CASSPGPTLHF. The CDR3 region has the DNA TGTGCCAGCAGTCCCGGGCCGACCCTCCACTTT. The chain combines TRBV12-3 or TRBV12-4 with TRBJ1-6; no clear D. The CDR3 is 11 amino acids. V lost 5 bases, J lost 14 bases, and 10 bases lay in between.

This clonotype was picked up a small number of times. The chain employs TRBV7-8 and TRBJ1-4; D is unclear. The CDR3 has 18 amino acids. V lost 5 bases, J lost 0 bases, and 19 bases lay in between. Germline assignment: CDR1 SGHVS and CDR2 FQNEAQ. The CDR3 DNA is TGTGCCAGCAGCCCCCGGGCCGCGGTCTTATCAACTAATGAAAAACTGTTTTTT. Translated: CASSPRAAVLSTNEKLFF. The full variable domain, completed using reference TRBV7-8 and TRBJ1-4, is GAGVSQSPRYKVAKRGQDVALRCDPISGHVSLFWYQQALGQGPEFLTYFQNEAQLDKSGLPSDRFFAERPEGSVSTLKIQRTQQEDSAVYLCASSPRAAVLSTNEKLFFGSGTQLSVL.